A selection of T cell receptor beta chains follows, all from one sample in a study of blood T cell repertoires in COVID-19. Only in-frame clones appear in the TCRdb table, and some are missing; sequencing was by immunoSEQ multiplex PCR. This repertoire shows some 110,000 clones, 86% found once; its top ten account for about 4.7%. Sequencing input: peripheral blood. The source is a man aged 35 to 55 with acute or convalescent COVID-19. The CDR3 runs from the conserved cysteine through the conserved F or W. The D gene is left open where the match is weak. Rows give clone size only sometimes, using once, few, many, or a class for an expanded clone.

D gene | J gene | CDR3 length | V gene | clone size | CDR3 DNA | CDR3 protein
TRBD1 | TRBJ1-4 | 15 | TRBV6-2/TRBV6-3 | NA | TGTGCCAGCAGGCCTGACAGGGGTAATGAAGAAAAACTGTTTTTT | CASRPDRGNEEKLFF
TRBD1 | TRBJ2-3 | 18 | TRBV3-1/TRBV3-2 | NA | TGTGCCAGCAGCCATGCCCAACGCAGGGGGTTAAGCGCAGATACGCAGTATTTT | CASSHAQRRGLSADTQYF
TRBD1 | TRBJ2-7 | 15 | TRBV6-2/TRBV6-3 | NA | TGTGCCAGCAGTAAAATCCGGGACAGGGACTACGAGCAGTACTTC | CASSKIRDRDYEQYF
TRBD1 | TRBJ1-2 | 17 | TRBV18 | few | TGTGCCAGCTCACCACCGGTCCGAACAGGGGATGACTATGGCTACACCTTC | CASSPPVRTGDDYGYTF
TRBD2 | TRBJ2-1 | 15 | TRBV7-7 | NA | TGTGCCAGCAGCTTAGTAGCGGGAAACTACAATGAGCAGTTCTTC | CASSLVAGNYNEQFF
NA | TRBJ1-3 | 14 | TRBV11-2 | NA | TGTGCCAGCAGCCAGGAAGGCTCTGGAAACACCATATATTTT | CASSQEGSGNTIYF
NA | TRBJ2-7 | 15 | TRBV9 | NA | TGTGCCAGCAGCCCAGAACCGGGGGACGAAGGCGAGCAGTACTTC | CASSPEPGDEGEQYF
TRBD1 | TRBJ1-1 | 15 | TRBV6-5 | NA | TGTGCCAGCAGCCAAGACAGGGGAGCAAACACTGAAGCTTTCTTT | CASSQDRGANTEAFF
NA | TRBJ1-2 | 14 | TRBV6-1 | NA | TGTGCCAGCAGTGAAGCGAGGCAGGGGCCCTCATACACCTTC | CASSEARQGPSYTF
NA | TRBJ2-3 | 12 | TRBV7-8 | NA | TGTGCCAGCAGCTTTATAACAGATACGCAGTATTTT | CASSFITDTQYF
TRBD1 | TRBJ2-7 | 17 | TRBV27 | NA | TGTGCCAGCAGTTTATCTTATCCGGGACAGGGGGCCTACGAGCAGTACTTC | CASSLSYPGQGAYEQYF
NA | TRBJ1-5 | 12 | TRBV12-3/TRBV12-4 | NA | TGTGCCAGCAGTCCGGGGGTTCAGCCCCAGCATTTT | CASSPGVQPQHF
NA | TRBJ2-2 | 15 | TRBV19 | NA | TGTGCCAGTAGGCCCGGGACTTCCCGTACCGGGGAGCTGTTTTTT | CASRPGTSRTGELFF
NA | TRBJ2-3 | 13 | TRBV3-1/TRBV3-2 | NA | TGTGCCAGCAGCCAAGTCCGGGGGGATACGCAGTATTTT | CASSQVRGDTQYF
NA | TRBJ2-7 | 19 | TRBV5-1 | few | TGCGCCAGCAGTCAGGGTCCCAGGGGACCTAGCATACCGCCCTACGAGCAGTACTTC | CASSQGPRGPSIPPYEQYF
NA | TRBJ2-3 | 15 | TRBV5-1 | NA | TGCGCCAGCAGCCGGTCGGGAGTCCTCACAGATACGCAGTATTTT | CASSRSGVLTDTQYF
NA | TRBJ1-1 | 17 | TRBV7-9 | NA | TGTGCCAGCAGCCTACCCTCGGGGGGACCCCCGAACACTGAAGCTTTCTTT | CASSLPSGGPPNTEAFF
TRBD1 | TRBJ1-5 | 13 | TRBV19 | once | TGTGCCAGTAGTGGGACAGGGGAGCAGCCCCAGCATTTT | CASSGTGEQPQHF
NA | TRBJ1-1 | 15 | TRBV19 | once | TGTGCCAGTAGCAGTGTGGGCAAGGGAGTCACTGAAGCTTTCTTT | CASSSVGKGVTEAFF
NA | TRBJ1-2 | 12 | TRBV27 | NA | TGTGCCAGCCGGTCTTGGGCTGGTGGCTACACCTTC | CASRSWAGGYTF
TRBD2 | TRBJ2-7 | 14 | TRBV5-5 | once | TGTGCCAGCAGCTTGGGCGGGAGGGCCTACGAGCAGTACTTC | CASSLGGRAYEQYF
TRBD1 | TRBJ1-2 | 15 | TRBV11-2 | NA | TGTGCCAGCACACAGGACGGGACAGGAGTCTATGGCTACACCTTC | CASTQDGTGVYGYTF
NA | TRBJ1-1 | 13 | TRBV18 | NA | TGTGCCAGCTCCGTAGTGGCTAGCACTGAAGCTTTCTTT | CASSVVASTEAFF
NA | TRBJ1-1 | 13 | TRBV20-1 | NA | TGCAGTGCTAGTGTGGACAGCAACACTGAAGCTTTCTTT | CSASVDSNTEAFF
TRBD1 | TRBJ2-1 | 13 | TRBV9 | NA | TGTGCCAGCAGCCCCCACGGACAGGGCGCCGCGTTCTTC | CASSPHGQGAAFF
NA | TRBJ2-7 | 13 | TRBV11-2 | NA | TGTGCCAGCAGCCTCCCGGCGGGGATGGAGCAGTACTTC | CASSLPAGMEQYF
NA | TRBJ1-1 | 13 | TRBV19 | few | TGTGCCAGTAGTATCGGCGGGTACACTGAAGCTTTCTTT | CASSIGGYTEAFF
NA | TRBJ1-2 | 15 | TRBV5-4 | few | TGTGCCAGCAGCTTGGCACGGGGTGCAGTGGGTGGCTACACCTTC | CASSLARGAVGGYTF
TRBD1 | TRBJ1-5 | 17 | TRBV5-5 | NA | TGTGCCAGCAGCGAGGGTCAGACAGGGAGAAGCAATCAGCCCCAGCATTTT | CASSEGQTGRSNQPQHF
NA | TRBJ2-2 | 14 | TRBV5-6 | NA | TGTGCCAGCAGCTATACAGGGACCACCGGGGAGCTGTTTTTT | CASSYTGTTGELFF
TRBD1 | TRBJ1-2 | 14 | TRBV4-1 | NA | TGCGCCAGCAGCGAACAGGGGACGGGCTATGGCTACACCTTC | CASSEQGTGYGYTF